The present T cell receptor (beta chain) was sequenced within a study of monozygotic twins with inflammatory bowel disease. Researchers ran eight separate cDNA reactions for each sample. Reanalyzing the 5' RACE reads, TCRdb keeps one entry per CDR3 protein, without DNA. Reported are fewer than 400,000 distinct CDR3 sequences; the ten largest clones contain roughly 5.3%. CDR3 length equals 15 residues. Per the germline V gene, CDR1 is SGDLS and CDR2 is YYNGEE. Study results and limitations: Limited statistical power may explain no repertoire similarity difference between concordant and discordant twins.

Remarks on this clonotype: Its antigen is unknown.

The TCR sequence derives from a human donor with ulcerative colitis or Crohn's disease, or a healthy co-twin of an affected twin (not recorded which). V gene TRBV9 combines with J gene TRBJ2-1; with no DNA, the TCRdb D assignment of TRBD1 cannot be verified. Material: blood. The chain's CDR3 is CASSVDNRGYNEQFF.